The 20 T cell receptor beta chains in this list originate from one sample, sequenced in a study of cytomegalovirus exposure and HLA in healthy donors. Primers for the PCR totalled 60 Vbeta and 13 Jbeta. Generated by immunoSEQ multiplex PCR, the TCRdb table keeps only in-frame clones and is missing some. Among fewer than 150,000 clones, roughly 82% were seen once, and the ten largest hold less than 4%. The sequenced material came from PBMCs. The receptors were gathered from a human donor in good health.

The chain combines TRBV2 with TRBJ1-1; 9 bases fit TRBD1. Per the germline V gene, CDR1 is SNHLY and CDR2 is FYNNEI. Germline trimming cut 0 bases from V and 8 bases from J; bases unmatched to any gene: 7. This CDR3 is built from 15 residues. The CDR3 protein is CASSEAETGGIEAFF. The CDR3 DNA sequence: TGTGCCAGCAGTGAAGCTGAGACAGGGGGGATCGAAGCTTTCTTT.

The rearrangement joins TRBV19 to TRBJ1-2; D unclear. CDR1 LNHDA and CDR2 SQIVND come from the germline V gene (reference sequence). Deletions cut 0 bases from V and 2 bases from J, with 4 bases between. The length of the CDR3 is 13 residues. The CDR3 nucleotides are TGTGCCAGTAGTATAGACGGGAACTATGGCTACACCTTC. Its protein product is CASSIDGNYGYTF.

This clone has more than one count but fewer than ten. The chain has TRBV27 and TRBJ1-3; the D is unclear. The V end was cut by 1 base, the J end by 2 bases, with 9 bases between. Germline V gene data show CDR1 as MNHEY and CDR2 as SMNVEV (reference sequence). The CDR3 is made up of 15 amino acids. The CDR3 here is CASSLWGSAGNTIYF. Written as DNA, the CDR3 is TGTGCCAGCAGTTTATGGGGTAGCGCTGGAAACACCATATATTTT.

This clone ranks as medium-sized (0.01 to 0.1%). Other DNA sequences in this specimen translate into the identical CDR3. The V gene is TRBV6-5, the J gene TRBJ1-1; D may be TRBD1 (6 bases). The CDR3 extends over 15 amino acids. Trimming removed 6 bases from V and 0 bases from J, with 14 bases in between. Germline assignment: CDR1 MNHEY and CDR2 SVGAGI. The CDR3 loop is CASRQKGGMNTEAFF. The DNA for the CDR3 is TGTGCCAGCAGACAGAAAGGGGGAATGAACACTGAAGCTTTCTTT.

The chain joins TRBV21-1 to TRBJ1-2; the table calls TRBD1, which could not be checked here. TRBV21-1 is a known pseudogene. There are 13 residues in the CDR3. CDR3 sequence reads: CASSDRGTYGYTF. CDR3 DNA sequence: TGTGCCAGCAGTGACAGGGGGACATATGGCTACACCTTC.

This clone was detected only once. This chain uses TRBV6-6 with TRBJ1-4, with 7 nucleotides matching TRBD1. The germline V gene encodes CDR1 MNHNY and CDR2 SVGAGI (reference sequence). The CDR3 loop spans 14 amino acids. Unmatched junction bases numbered 8, after V lost 6 bases and J lost 7 bases. CDR3 sequence: CASSETGPSEKLFF. CDR3 sequence (DNA): TGTGCCAGCAGCGAGACAGGGCCAAGTGAAAAACTGTTTTTT.

V usage is TRBV11-3 and J usage is TRBJ1-1, with no clear D. Germline CDR1 SGHNT, CDR2 YENEEA. The CDR3 is made up of 13 amino acids. Trimming pared 1 base from V and 5 bases from J, leaving 8 bases between. CDR3 amino acids: CASSLGVVTEAFF. Here the CDR3 DNA reads TGTGCCAGCAGCTTAGGAGTGGTAACTGAAGCTTTCTTT.

The chain combines TRBV5-1 with TRBJ2-7; TRBD1 matches 10 bases. The germline CDR1 and CDR2 sequences are SGHRS and YFSETQ. V gave up 1 base and J gave up 5 bases; unmatched junction bases: 6. This CDR3 is 15 amino acids long. CDR3 coding DNA: TGCGCCAGCAGCTTGACCGGGACAGGGGTAGACGAGCAGTACTTC. Amino acid sequence: CASSLTGTGVDEQYF.

V usage is TRBV7-2 and J usage is TRBJ2-7; D might be TRBD2 (7 bases). The germline gives CDR1 SGHTA, CDR2 FQGNSA. There are 13 residues in the CDR3. V lost 5 bases and J lost 3, with 11 bases in between. The CDR3 DNA reads as TGTGCCAGCAGCCCGGGGGGCAACTACGAGCAGTACTTC. This translates into CASSPGGNYEQYF.

The V gene is TRBV4-1, the J gene TRBJ2-1; the D gene is possibly TRBD2 (5 bases). Trimming pared 1 base from V and 7 bases from J, leaving 14 bases between. CDR1 is MGHRA and CDR2 is YSYEKL in the germline V gene. The CDR3 runs to 15 residues. The CDR3 spells CASSQVDGIRNEQFF. For the CDR3, the DNA is TGCGCCAGCAGCCAAGTCGACGGGATAAGGAATGAGCAGTTCTTC.

The chain is built from TRBV29-1 and TRBJ2-1; 10 bases match TRBD2. From germline, CDR1 is SQVTM and CDR2 ANQGSEA. The CDR3 length is 13 residues. The V and J ends lost 3 bases and 8 bases, in that order; junction bases with no gene match: 4. The CDR3 is CSVDGSGRYEQFF. The CDR3 DNA is TGCAGCGTTGACGGTAGCGGGAGGTATGAGCAGTTCTTC.

The chain links TRBV14 to TRBJ2-2; tentative D call: TRBD2 (5 bases). The germline V gene encodes CDR1 SGHDN and CDR2 FVKESK. Trimming took 0 bases from V and 7 from J, leaving 9 bases between them. CDR3 length: 14 residues. This CDR3 is CASSQDGRGGELFF. CDR3 nucleotides: TGTGCCAGCAGCCAAGATGGGAGAGGCGGGGAGCTGTTTTTT.

V usage is TRBV6-6 and J usage is TRBJ1-1; 7 bases match TRBD1. CDR3 length: 16 amino acids. V lost 4 bases to trimming and J lost 6 bases; unmatched junction nucleotides: 14. Per the germline V gene, CDR1 is MNHNY and CDR2 is SVGAGI (reference sequence). In DNA, the CDR3 is TGTGCCAGCAGTTCCACCGACAGGGCGGGTTATGCTGAAGCTTTCTTT. It translates to CASSSTDRAGYAEAFF.

This clone was counted a single time. The chain uses TRBV5-1 and TRBJ2-7; a weak D match, TRBD2 (7 bases). In germline, CDR1 is SGHRS, CDR2 YFSETQ. The CDR3 totals 15 residues. V shed 0 bases and J shed 2 bases, with 12 bases lying between them. This CDR3 is CASSLGWGGPYEQYF. The CDR3 DNA follows: TGCGCCAGCAGCTTGGGATGGGGGGGCCCCTACGAGCAGTACTTC.

The chain is built from TRBV7-9 and TRBJ2-5; possibly TRBD1 for D (6 bases). V dropped 2 bases and J dropped 2 bases, with 15 bases sitting between them. CDR1 and CDR2 from the germline V gene are SEHNR and FQNEAQ (reference sequence). The CDR3 has 16 amino acids. DNA for the CDR3: TGTGCCAGCAGCTTAAGTTTCGTGGACAGACAAGAGACCCAGTACTTC. Translated, it gives CASSLSFVDRQETQYF.

The chain recombines TRBV11-2 with TRBJ2-7; 13 bases fit TRBD2. Germline CDR1 is SGHAT and CDR2 is FQNNGV. This CDR3 has 15 residues. J was trimmed by 4 bases and V by 5 bases; bases with no gene match: 5. CDR3: CASSPQTSGRYEQYF. As DNA, the CDR3 is TGTGCCAGCAGCCCACAGACTAGCGGGAGGTACGAGCAGTACTTC.

V is TRBV7-9 and J is TRBJ1-4; D is uncertain. CDR1 is SEHNR and CDR2 is FQNEAQ in the germline V gene (reference sequence). This CDR3 comprises 14 residues. V lost 4 bases and J lost 0, with 6 bases in between. The CDR3 DNA reads TGTGCCAGCAGCTACGGGGCAACTAATGAAAAACTGTTTTTT. Translating it yields CASSYGATNEKLFF.

This chain connects TRBV19 to TRBJ1-5; 10 nucleotides align to TRBD1. Germline loops: CDR1 LNHDA, CDR2 SQIVND (reference sequence). The CDR3 length is 17 residues. V was pared by 5 bases and J by 0 bases, with 7 bases of the junction left unmatched. The CDR3 sequence: CASSVGTGEFSNQPQHF. In nucleotides, the CDR3 is TGTGCCAGTAGTGTAGGGACAGGGGAGTTTAGCAATCAGCCCCAGCATTTT.

The V and J genes are TRBV5-1 and TRBJ1-4; no reliable D call. The germline CDR1 and CDR2 sequences are SGHRS and YFSETQ. V was cut by 2 bases and J by 5 bases, with 13 bases left in between. The CDR3 length is 15 residues. CDR3 sequence (DNA): TGCGCCAGCAGCTTCACGACCGGGAGGAATGAAAAACTGTTTTTT. This codes for CASSFTTGRNEKLFF.

Notes on this clone: Other DNA sequences of this sample code for an identical CDR3. The chain has TRBV18 and TRBJ1-5; 9 nucleotides align to TRBD1. V gave up 0 bases and J gave up 2 bases; unmatched junction bases: 2. This CDR3 spans 16 amino acids. Per germline, CDR1 KGHSH and CDR2 LQKENI. CDR3 in amino acids: CASSPPGDRGNQPQHF. In DNA, the CDR3 is TGTGCCAGCTCACCACCGGGGGACAGGGGCAATCAGCCCCAGCATTTT. Full variable domain (missing parts from reference TRBV18 and TRBJ1-5): NAGVMQNPRHLVRRRGQEARLRCSPMKGHSHVYWYRQLPEEGLKFMVYLQKENIIDESGMPKERFSAEFPKEGPSILRIQQVVRGDSAAYFCASSPPGDRGNQPQHFGDGTRLSIL.